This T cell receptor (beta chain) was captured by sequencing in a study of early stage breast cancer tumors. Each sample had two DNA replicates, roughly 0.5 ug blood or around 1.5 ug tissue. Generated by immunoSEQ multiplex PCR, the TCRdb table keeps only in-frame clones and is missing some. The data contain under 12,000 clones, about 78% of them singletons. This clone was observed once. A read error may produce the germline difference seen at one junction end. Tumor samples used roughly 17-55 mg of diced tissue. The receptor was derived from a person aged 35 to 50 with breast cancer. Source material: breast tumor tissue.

CDR3 nucleotides: TGTGCCAGCAGCTTGGGGCAGGGGGAAGGCTACACCTTC. Its translation is CASSLGQGEGYTF. The chain recombines TRBV5-3 with TRBJ1-2; the match to TRBD1 covers 7 bases. TRBV5-3 belongs to the ORF category, with a function that is uncertain. The CDR3 sequence is 13 residues long.